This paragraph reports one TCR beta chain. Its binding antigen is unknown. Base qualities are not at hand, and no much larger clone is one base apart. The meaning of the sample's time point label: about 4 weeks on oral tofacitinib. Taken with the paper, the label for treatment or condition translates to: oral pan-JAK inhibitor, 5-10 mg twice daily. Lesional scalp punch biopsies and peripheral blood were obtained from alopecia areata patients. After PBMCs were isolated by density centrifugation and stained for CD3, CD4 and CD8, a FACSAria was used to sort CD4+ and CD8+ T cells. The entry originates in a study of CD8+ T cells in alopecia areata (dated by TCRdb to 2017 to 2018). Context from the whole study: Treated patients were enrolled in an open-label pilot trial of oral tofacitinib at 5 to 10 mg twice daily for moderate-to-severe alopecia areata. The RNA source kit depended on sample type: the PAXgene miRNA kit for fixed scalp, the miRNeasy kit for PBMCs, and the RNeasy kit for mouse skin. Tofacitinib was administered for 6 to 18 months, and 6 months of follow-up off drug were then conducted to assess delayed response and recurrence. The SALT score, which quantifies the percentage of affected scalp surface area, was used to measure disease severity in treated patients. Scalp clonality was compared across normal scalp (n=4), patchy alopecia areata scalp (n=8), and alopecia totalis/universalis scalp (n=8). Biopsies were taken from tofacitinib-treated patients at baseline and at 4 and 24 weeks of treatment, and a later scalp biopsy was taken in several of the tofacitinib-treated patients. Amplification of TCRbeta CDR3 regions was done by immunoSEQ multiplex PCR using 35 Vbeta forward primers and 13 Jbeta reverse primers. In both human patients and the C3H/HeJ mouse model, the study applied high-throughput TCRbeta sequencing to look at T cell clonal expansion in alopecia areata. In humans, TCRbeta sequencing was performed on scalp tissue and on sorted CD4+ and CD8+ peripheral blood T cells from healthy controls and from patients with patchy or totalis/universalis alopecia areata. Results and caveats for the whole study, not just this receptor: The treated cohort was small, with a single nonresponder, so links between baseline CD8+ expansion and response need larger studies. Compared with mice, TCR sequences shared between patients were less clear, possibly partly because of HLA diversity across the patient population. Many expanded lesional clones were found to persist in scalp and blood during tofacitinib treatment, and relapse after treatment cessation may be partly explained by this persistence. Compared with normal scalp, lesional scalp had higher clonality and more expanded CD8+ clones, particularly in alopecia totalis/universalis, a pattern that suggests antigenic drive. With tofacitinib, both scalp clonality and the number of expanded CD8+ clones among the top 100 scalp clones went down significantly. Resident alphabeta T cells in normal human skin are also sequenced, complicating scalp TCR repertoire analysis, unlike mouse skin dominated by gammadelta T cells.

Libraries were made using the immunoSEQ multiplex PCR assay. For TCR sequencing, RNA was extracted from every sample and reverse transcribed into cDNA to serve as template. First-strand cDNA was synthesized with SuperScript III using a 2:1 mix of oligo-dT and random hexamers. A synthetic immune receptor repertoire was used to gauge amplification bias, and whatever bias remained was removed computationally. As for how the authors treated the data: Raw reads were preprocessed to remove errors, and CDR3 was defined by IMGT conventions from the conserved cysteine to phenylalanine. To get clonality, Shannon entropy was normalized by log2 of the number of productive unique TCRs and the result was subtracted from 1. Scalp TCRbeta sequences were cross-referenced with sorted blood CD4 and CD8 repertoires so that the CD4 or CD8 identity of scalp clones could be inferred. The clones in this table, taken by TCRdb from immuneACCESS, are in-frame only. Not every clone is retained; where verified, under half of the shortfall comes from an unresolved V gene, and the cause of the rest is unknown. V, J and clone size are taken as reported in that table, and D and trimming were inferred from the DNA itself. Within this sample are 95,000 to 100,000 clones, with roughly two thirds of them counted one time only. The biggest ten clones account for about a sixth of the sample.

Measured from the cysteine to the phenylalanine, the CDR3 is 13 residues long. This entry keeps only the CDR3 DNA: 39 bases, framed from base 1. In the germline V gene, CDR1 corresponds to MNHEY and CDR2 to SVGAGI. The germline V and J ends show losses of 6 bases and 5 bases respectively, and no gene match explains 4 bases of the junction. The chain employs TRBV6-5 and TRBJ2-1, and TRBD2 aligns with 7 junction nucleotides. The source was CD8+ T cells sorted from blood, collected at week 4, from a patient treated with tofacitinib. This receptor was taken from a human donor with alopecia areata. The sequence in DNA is TGTGCCAGCAGGATACGGGGGGACAATGAGCAGTTCTTC. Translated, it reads CASRIRGDNEQFF.